The 10 T cell receptor beta chains below all came from one sample that was sequenced in a study of CD8+CD57+ T cells in acquired aplastic anemia. Researchers used genomic DNA as the template to profile TCR beta VDJ and CDR3. TCRdb re-called the reads through MiXCR, storing one row per CDR3 protein. This sample carries 300,000 or so distinct CDR3 sequences, 50% to 70% of them seen once, and the ten largest clones take less than 10%. Input material: sorted CD4+, CD8+, or CD8+CD57+ T cells (not recorded which) from PBMCs. The origin of the receptors is a human donor with severe aplastic anemia or a healthy control (not recorded which).

The rearrangement joins TRBV20-1 to TRBJ1-3; TRBD1 is a possible D gene (5 bases). The CDR3 length is 14 residues. V dropped 6 bases and J dropped 1 base, with 13 bases sitting between them. Germline V gives CDR1 DFQATT, CDR2 SNEGSKA (reference sequence). CDR3 loop: CSATNRGSGNTIYF. CDR3 in DNA: TGCAGTGCCACAAACCGGGGGTCTGGAAACACCATATATTTT.

With respect to this clonotype: This may stem from a read error, because a much larger clone lies one nucleotide away. The V call is TRBV2, the J call TRBJ1-6, with D possibly matching TRBD1 (5 bases). This CDR3 region has 17 residues. CDR1 SNHLY and CDR2 FYNNEI come from the germline V gene. CDR3 residues: CASGEIWAGLYNSPLHF. The CDR3 DNA reads as TGTGCCAGCGGTGAAATCTGGGCAGGGCTGTATAATTCACCCCTCCACTTT.

This clonotype was seen ten or more times. V gene TRBV6-1 combines with J gene TRBJ1-1; 8 positions agree with TRBD1. The length of the CDR3 is 15 residues. CDR1 and CDR2 from the germline V gene are MNHNS and SASEGT. V shed 7 bases, J shed 4 bases, and the junction held 11 bases outside the gene matches. The CDR3 DNA reads as TGTGCCAGCAAGGTCTTACAGGGGGAGGGCACTGAAGCTTTCTTT. Amino acid sequence: CASKVLQGEGTEAFF.

This chain joins TRBV29-1 and TRBJ2-7; D gene uncertain. V was clipped by 7 bases and J by 5 bases, with 9 bases between them. This CDR3 comprises 10 residues. Germline loops: CDR1 SQVTM, CDR2 ANQGSEA. The CDR3 here is CSGGNNEQYF. The DNA of the CDR3 is TGCAGCGGGGGAAATAACGAGCAGTACTTC.

The V call is TRBV29-1, the J call TRBJ1-2; D remains ambiguous. V lost 4 bases and J 8 bases, leaving 14 bases between the germline ends. Germline values: CDR1 SQVTM, CDR2 ANQGSEA. The CDR3 is 12 amino acids. The CDR3 DNA sequence: TGCAGCGTTGCCCGGACTAGCGGGGGCTACACCTTC. It encodes CSVARTSGGYTF.

This clonotype was observed many times. The chain combines TRBV2 with TRBJ2-7; D not resolved. V was cut by 4 bases and J by 7 bases, with 14 bases left in between. The CDR3 has 13 amino acids. Per the germline V gene, CDR1 is SNHLY and CDR2 is FYNNEI. CDR3 protein: CASSVLGGAEQYF. For the CDR3, the DNA is TGTGCCAGCAGTGTCTTAGGTGGTGCTGAGCAGTACTTC.

Worth noting for this clonotype: A much more abundant neighbour one base away suggests this may be a read error. This chain joins TRBV12-3 or TRBV12-4 and TRBJ1-3, with no clear D. The CDR3 is 16 amino acids. CDR3 sequence (DNA): TGTGCCAGCAGTTTCGGTATAGGGTTCTCTGGAAACACCATGTATTTT. Protein: CASSFGIGFSGNTMYF.

The rearrangement uses TRBV29-1 and TRBJ2-3; D unclear. Germline loops: CDR1 SQVTM, CDR2 ANQGSEA. The CDR3 sequence is 14 residues long. The V end lost 0 bases, the J end lost 0 bases, and 7 bases lay between the germline ends. CDR3 loop: CSVEDLGSTDTQYF. The DNA for the CDR3 is TGCAGCGTTGAAGACTTGGGAAGCACAGATACGCAGTATTTT.

The sample holds many counts of this clonotype. The chain combines TRBV11-2 with TRBJ1-2; D is unresolved. The CDR3 length is 14 residues. V was trimmed by 5 bases and J by 2 bases, leaving 12 bases between them. Germline CDR1 is SGHAT and CDR2 is FQNNGV. DNA for the CDR3: TGTGCCAGCAGCCCTACAGCCGGGAACTATGGCTACACCTTC. It translates to CASSPTAGNYGYTF.

The chain joins TRBV7-3 to TRBJ2-7; D is perhaps TRBD2 (5 bases). The CDR3 sequence is 13 residues long. The V end lost 7 bases, the J end lost 7 bases, and 17 bases lay between the germline ends. The germline gives CDR1 SGHTA, CDR2 FQGTGA. This chain's CDR3 is CASTPLIGGEQYF. For the CDR3, the DNA is TGTGCCAGCACTCCTCTTATAGGAGGTGAGCAGTACTTC. Drawing the rest from reference TRBV7-3 and TRBJ2-7, the complete variable domain is GAGVSQTPSNKVTEKGKYVELRCDPISGHTALYWYRQSLGQGPEFLIYFQGTGAADDSGLPNDRFFAVRPEGSVSTLKIQRTERGDSAVYLCASTPLIGGEQYFGPGTRLTVT.